This T cell receptor (beta chain) was sequenced for a study of cytomegalovirus exposure and HLA in healthy donors. Findings of the study overall: Fewer N-insertions than the roughly 700-donor mean were reportedly shown by an Asian-associated ancestry cluster in a later analysis.

The CDR3 covers 15 residues. With V trimmed by 0 bases and J by 3 bases, 1 base remained unmatched. CDR1 and CDR2 from the germline V gene are MNHEY and SMNVEV (reference sequence). With 60 Vbeta and 13 Jbeta primers, the PCR was carried out. The repertoire was sequenced with immunoSEQ multiplex PCR; TCRdb's copy has only in-frame clones and lacks some. Counted here are roughly 150,000 clones, around 80% occurring once; the ten biggest clones make up approximately 2.3%. Points on this clone: The antigen remains undetermined.

Whereas donors were nominally healthy upon sampling, unrecorded immune exposures were probable. V usage is TRBV27 and J usage is TRBJ2-4, with TRBD1 matching 8 bases. The source material was PBMCs. The receptor was derived from a female donor in good health and CMV-seronegative. The CDR3 is CASSLSGTGKNIQYF. In nucleotides, the CDR3 is TGTGCCAGCAGTTTATCCGGGACAGGCAAAAACATTCAGTACTTC.